Listed below are T cell receptor beta chains from one sample, sequenced in a study of regulatory T cells in long-lasting Graves disease. TCRdb reanalysed the multiplex PCR reads using MiXCR and keeps one entry per CDR3 protein. The profile shows approximately 460,000 distinct CDR3 sequences, around 15% of them singletons. These data were also reused for a study on T cells in Graves' hyperthyroidism and ophthalmopathy.

Sample: peripheral blood mononuclear cells (PBMCs), taken at new diagnosis, from a patient treated with antithyroid drugs. These receptors came from a woman in her twenties or thirties with Graves disease. Both conserved end residues are part of each CDR3. The D gene is left open where the match is weak. Not every row has a clone size; where given, it reads once, few, many or a size class.

V gene: TRBV3-1
D gene: NA
J gene: TRBJ2-1
clone size: NA
CDR3 DNA: TGTGCCAGCAGCTCGATTGGGGGCGGGAGAGGGGACAATGAGCAGTTCTTC
CDR3 protein: CASSSIGGGRGDNEQFF

V gene: TRBV5-4
D gene: NA
J gene: TRBJ2-1
clone size: few
CDR3 DNA: TGTGCCAGCAGCTTTGACGGGACCCGCGGCAATGAGCAGTTCTTC
CDR3 protein: CASSFDGTRGNEQFF

V gene: TRBV5-1
D gene: NA
J gene: TRBJ1-4
clone size: many
CDR3 DNA: TGCGCCAGCAGCCTAAGGGGATCCGGCGAAAAACTGTTTTTT
CDR3 protein: CASSLRGSGEKLFF

V gene: TRBV28
D gene: NA
J gene: TRBJ2-2
clone size: many
CDR3 DNA: TGTGCCAGCAGTTTATTTCGCCCGAGTAAGGTTGGGCTGTTTTTT
CDR3 protein: CASSLFRPSKVGLFF

V gene: TRBV7-2
D gene: NA
J gene: TRBJ1-3
clone size: NA
CDR3 DNA: TGTGCCAGCAGCCTAGTCACGGCCTCCAGGGGCGGTGGAAACACCATATATTTT
CDR3 protein: CASSLVTASRGGGNTIYF

V gene: TRBV11-2
D gene: NA
J gene: TRBJ1-3
clone size: NA
CDR3 DNA: TGTGCCAGCAGGCCTCTCTTGGCGGACACCATATATTTT
CDR3 protein: CASRPLLADTIYF

V gene: TRBV7-2
D gene: NA
J gene: TRBJ2-7
clone size: NA
CDR3 DNA: TGTGCCAGCAACCCGCTGGGGCAAAGAAACGAGCAGTACTTC
CDR3 protein: CASNPLGQRNEQYF

V gene: TRBV18
D gene: NA
J gene: TRBJ1-2
clone size: many
CDR3 DNA: TGTGCCAGCTCACTTACGGACAAGAACTATGGCTACACCTTC
CDR3 protein: CASSLTDKNYGYTF

V gene: TRBV7-2
D gene: TRBD2
J gene: TRBJ2-1
clone size: many
CDR3 DNA: TGTGCCAGCAGCCTCCTAGCGGGAGGCCAATACAATGAGCAGTTCTTC
CDR3 protein: CASSLLAGGQYNEQFF

V gene: TRBV29-1
D gene: NA
J gene: TRBJ2-1
clone size: many
CDR3 DNA: TGCAGCGTTGAAGGGGGCACAACCTACAATGAGCAGTTCTTC
CDR3 protein: CSVEGGTTYNEQFF

V gene: TRBV6-5
D gene: NA
J gene: TRBJ1-2
clone size: many
CDR3 DNA: TGTGCCAGCAGTTACTCCCACGGGGAAGGCTACACCTTC
CDR3 protein: CASSYSHGEGYTF

V gene: TRBV6-1
D gene: TRBD1
J gene: TRBJ2-7
clone size: NA
CDR3 DNA: TGTGCCAGCAGTGCCAGACAGGGAACCTACGAGCAGTACTTC
CDR3 protein: CASSARQGTYEQYF

V gene: TRBV5-1
D gene: TRBD1
J gene: TRBJ1-6
clone size: many
CDR3 DNA: TGCGCCAGCAGCTCGACAGGGGGTGATTCACCCCTCCACTTT
CDR3 protein: CASSSTGGDSPLHF

V gene: TRBV20-1
D gene: NA
J gene: TRBJ1-5
clone size: few
CDR3 DNA: TGCAGTGCTAGACCTAGCAGGGAACGCTACAATAGCAATCAGCCCCAGCATTTT
CDR3 protein: CSARPSRERYNSNQPQHF

V gene: TRBV6-5
D gene: NA
J gene: TRBJ2-7
clone size: NA
CDR3 DNA: TGTGCCAGCAGTTACTCGGCACCTCACTACGAGCAGTACTTC
CDR3 protein: CASSYSAPHYEQYF

V gene: TRBV2
D gene: NA
J gene: TRBJ2-1
clone size: NA
CDR3 DNA: TGTGCCAGCAGGGGGATAAGGGAGAAGACCCAGAATGAGCAGTTCTTC
CDR3 protein: CASRGIREKTQNEQFF